This paragraph covers one T cell receptor beta chain sequence. Assay used: immunoSEQ multiplex PCR; TCRdb lists only in-frame clones, some missing. The repertoire consists of over 25,000 clones, with roughly 86% occurring once and the leading ten covering roughly 1.1%. The germline CDR1 and CDR2 sequences are SGHRS and YFSETQ. The V and J ends lost 5 bases and 7 bases respectively, with 13 bases between them. This CDR3 is built from 13 residues. The data were obtained in a study of T cells in narcolepsy. V and J are TRBV5-1 and TRBJ2-1, with D possibly matching TRBD2 (6 bases). This sequence originates from a human donor with narcolepsy. The source material was CD45RA- memory CD4+ T cells from PBMCs. The CDR3 DNA reads as TGCGCCAGCAGAGGCGGGGTAGGGAATGAGCAGTTCTTC. Its translation: CASRGGVGNEQFF.